A selection of T cell receptor beta chains follows, all from one sample in a study of shared clonotypes between healthy human individuals. Repertoires were generated with immunoSEQ multiplex PCR, while TCRdb's copy carries only in-frame clones and drops some. The sample gives millions of clones, 85% to 95% of which show up once; 1.7% is in the top ten. Input material: naive CD8+ T cells from PBMCs. The receptors were sampled from a young man in good health. Some clones in this sample may be carry-over from other donors' samples. The CDR3 runs from the conserved cysteine through the conserved F or W. The order of the fields is clone size, CDR3 length, V gene, D gene, J gene, CDR3 protein, CDR3 DNA. The D gene is left open where the match is weak. Only some rows state a clone size, as once, few, many or a class for expanded clones.

NA	15	TRBV7-9	TRBD1	TRBJ2-3	CAGQVAPHPTDTQYF	TGTGCCGGACAGGTGGCCCCGCATCCTACAGATACGCAGTATTTT
NA	14	TRBV27	NA	TRBJ2-1	CASTNGVGYNEQFF	TGTGCCAGCACGAACGGGGTCGGTTACAATGAGCAGTTCTTC
once	13	TRBV27	NA	TRBJ2-2	CASRLSRTGELFF	TGTGCCAGCAGGTTAAGCAGGACCGGGGAGCTGTTTTTT
once	14	TRBV11-2	NA	TRBJ2-7	CASSNRQDTYEQYF	TGTGCCAGCAGCAACCGACAGGACACCTACGAGCAGTACTTC
NA	12	TRBV4-1	NA	TRBJ2-7	CASSQGPGQQYF	TGCGCCAGCAGCCAAGGTCCGGGACAACAGTACTTC
NA	14	TRBV13	NA	TRBJ2-5	CASSLGTFQETQYF	TGTGCCAGCAGCTTGGGGACTTTTCAAGAGACCCAGTACTTC
NA	16	TRBV7-9	NA	TRBJ2-7	CASSPQVGVSSYEQYF	TGTGCCAGCAGCCCACAGGTGGGGGTAAGCTCCTACGAGCAGTACTTC
NA	15	TRBV5-5	NA	TRBJ2-3	CASSLEGTGTDTQYF	TGTGCCAGCAGCTTGGAAGGGACCGGCACAGATACGCAGTATTTT
once	15	TRBV5-4	NA	TRBJ2-5	CASSSRGSALEAQYF	TGTGCCAGCAGCTCTCGGGGTAGCGCCCTTGAGGCCCAGTACTTC
NA	14	TRBV29-1	NA	TRBJ2-1	CSVVAPSSYNEQFF	TGCAGCGTTGTGGCCCCAAGCTCCTACAATGAGCAGTTCTTC
once	17	TRBV7-9	NA	TRBJ2-1	CASSGLRDLSSYNEQFF	TGTGCCAGCAGCGGACTCCGGGACTTGAGCTCCTACAATGAGCAGTTCTTC
NA	13	TRBV11-2	NA	TRBJ1-1	CASSTPERTEAFF	TGTGCCAGCAGCACTCCGGAGCGGACCGAAGCTTTCTTT
once	15	TRBV14	TRBD1	TRBJ1-4	CASRQTGQVNEKLFF	TGTGCCAGCAGGCAGACGGGACAGGTTAATGAAAAACTGTTTTTT
NA	14	TRBV7-9	NA	TRBJ2-7	CASSLPEGVYEQYF	TGTGCCAGCAGCTTACCCGAGGGGGTGTACGAGCAGTACTTC
NA	15	TRBV4-1	NA	TRBJ1-1	CASSERRGGHTEAFF	TGCGCCAGCAGCGAAAGGAGGGGAGGGCACACTGAAGCTTTCTTT
NA	15	TRBV10-3	TRBD1	TRBJ2-1	CAISAPGQGTGEQFF	TGTGCCATCAGTGCCCCGGGACAGGGTACGGGGGAGCAGTTCTTC
NA	17	TRBV10-3	TRBD2	TRBJ2-7	CAISDQASGISSYEQYF	TGTGCCATCAGTGATCAGGCTAGCGGCATAAGCTCCTACGAGCAGTACTTC
NA	15	TRBV19	TRBD2	TRBJ2-7	CASSSLAGGRHEQYF	TGTGCCAGTAGTAGCCTAGCGGGAGGGCGACACGAGCAGTACTTC
NA	14	TRBV28	TRBD1	TRBJ2-7	CASSTWDSFYEQYF	TGTGCCAGCAGTACTTGGGACAGCTTCTACGAGCAGTACTTC
NA	13	TRBV28	TRBD1	TRBJ1-2	CASSLQGALGYTF	TGTGCCAGCAGTTTACAGGGGGCGCTTGGCTACACCTTC
NA	15	TRBV19	TRBD1	TRBJ1-1	CASSTGQGAATEAFF	TGTGCCAGTAGCACCGGACAGGGGGCTGCCACTGAAGCTTTCTTT
NA	17	TRBV12-5	TRBD1	TRBJ1-5	CASGFDPGTGVYQPQHF	TGTGCTAGTGGTTTTGATCCCGGGACAGGGGTTTATCAGCCCCAGCATTTT
NA	14	TRBV19	NA	TRBJ1-2	CASSIDETWDGYTF	TGTGCCAGTAGTATCGACGAAACGTGGGACGGCTACACCTTC
NA	13	TRBV27	TRBD1	TRBJ1-2	CASTQGAGKGYTF	TGTGCCAGCACTCAGGGGGCGGGTAAGGGCTACACCTTC
NA	16	TRBV5-1	NA	TRBJ1-1	CASSLGINSGYAEAFF	TGCGCCAGCAGCTTGGGGATTAACTCAGGGTACGCTGAAGCTTTCTTT
NA	14	TRBV27	NA	TRBJ2-7	CASRHRQGLYEQYF	TGTGCCAGCAGGCACCGACAGGGACTCTACGAGCAGTACTTC
once	14	TRBV9	TRBD2	TRBJ2-1	CASSGSGRINEQFF	TGTGCCAGCAGCGGTAGCGGGAGGATAAATGAGCAGTTCTTC
NA	16	TRBV7-8	NA	TRBJ2-5	CASSLARGLSAGTQYF	TGTGCCAGCAGCTTAGCCCGGGGTCTAAGTGCTGGGACCCAGTACTTC
NA	15	TRBV19	NA	TRBJ1-1	CASQGQGSSNTEAFF	TGTGCCAGTCAGGGGCAGGGGAGCTCGAACACTGAAGCTTTCTTT
few	15	TRBV27	TRBD1	TRBJ1-5	CASSSSGTGVQPQHF	TGTGCCAGCAGTTCCTCTGGGACAGGGGTTCAGCCCCAGCATTTT
NA	14	TRBV5-4	NA	TRBJ2-1	CASSSLAVYNEQFF	TGTGCCAGCAGCTCGTTAGCGGTATACAATGAGCAGTTCTTC
NA	13	TRBV9	NA	TRBJ2-1	CASGGSSYNEQFF	TGTGCCAGCGGGGGCAGCTCCTACAATGAGCAGTTCTTC
NA	13	TRBV4-1	NA	TRBJ1-2	CASSQDPQGGYTF	TGCGCCAGCAGCCAAGATCCCCAAGGGGGCTACACCTTC
NA	14	TRBV12-5	TRBD2	TRBJ2-1	CASESSGSGDEQFF	TGTGCTAGTGAATCTAGCGGGAGCGGCGATGAGCAGTTCTTC
NA	11	TRBV28	NA	TRBJ1-5	CASSHAQPQHF	TGTGCCAGCAGTCATGCACAGCCCCAGCATTTT
NA	14	TRBV7-3	NA	TRBJ2-7	CASSPDSLSYEQYF	TGTGCCAGCAGCCCGGACAGCCTCTCCTACGAGCAGTACTTC
NA	16	TRBV9	TRBD1	TRBJ2-3	CASSVPRQGGADTQYF	TGTGCCAGCAGCGTACCCCGACAGGGTGGAGCAGATACGCAGTATTTT
NA	15	TRBV6-6	TRBD2	TRBJ2-1	CASSYSRTSYNEQFF	TGTGCCAGCAGTTACTCTAGGACTAGTTACAATGAGCAGTTCTTC
once	17	TRBV28	NA	TRBJ2-7	CASSLNGAGPGLHEQYF	TGTGCCAGCAGTTTAAACGGGGCGGGTCCAGGTCTGCACGAGCAGTACTTC
NA	14	TRBV19	TRBD2	TRBJ2-7	CASSITGGLHEQYF	TGTGCCAGTAGTATTACGGGAGGGCTCCACGAGCAGTACTTC
NA	14	TRBV27	NA	TRBJ1-1	CASSLGGMNTEAFF	TGTGCCAGCAGTTTAGGAGGGATGAACACTGAAGCTTTCTTT
NA	13	TRBV27	NA	TRBJ2-5	CASAGLIGETQYF	TGTGCCAGCGCCGGACTAATAGGAGAGACCCAGTACTTC
NA	15	TRBV15	TRBD1	TRBJ2-7	CATSRGTGHSYEQYF	TGTGCCACCAGCAGGGGGACAGGACACTCCTACGAGCAGTACTTC
NA	16	TRBV7-8	TRBD2	TRBJ2-1	CASSPETSGAYNEQFF	TGTGCCAGCAGCCCCGAGACTAGCGGTGCCTACAATGAGCAGTTCTTC
NA	14	TRBV27	NA	TRBJ2-7	CASSQIQGKSEQYF	TGTGCCAGCAGTCAAATACAGGGTAAGAGCGAGCAGTACTTC